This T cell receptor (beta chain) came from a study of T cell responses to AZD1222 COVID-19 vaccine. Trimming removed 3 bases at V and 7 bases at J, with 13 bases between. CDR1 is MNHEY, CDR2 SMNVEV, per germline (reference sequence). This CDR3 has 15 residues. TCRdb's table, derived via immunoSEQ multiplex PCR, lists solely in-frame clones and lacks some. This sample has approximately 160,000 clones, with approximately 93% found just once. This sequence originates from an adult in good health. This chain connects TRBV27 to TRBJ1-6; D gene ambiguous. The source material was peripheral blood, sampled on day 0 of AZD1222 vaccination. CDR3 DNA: TGTGCCAGCAGTTTTTCTATCATGGGAAATTCACCCCTCCACTTT. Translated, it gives CASSFSIMGNSPLHF.